These T cell receptor beta chains were read from a single sample in a study of response to subunit inactivated influenza vaccine. TCRdb redid the calling of the RT-PCR reads with MiXCR, one entry per CDR3 protein. The sample records some 190,000 distinct CDR3 sequences, 14% being singletons. Sequencing used CD8+ T cells sorted from PBMCs, obtained less than 6 days after vaccination. These receptors all come from a middle-aged man who received an inactivated influenza vaccine. CDR3s include the opening cysteine and the closing phenylalanine or tryptophan. A D gene is named only where the DNA matches it firmly. The size of a clone is reported for some rows only, either as once, few or many, or as a class for expanded clones.

D	V	size	J	DNA	CDR3
-	TRBV30	many	TRBJ1-2	TGTGCCTGGATGTCACGGCGGAACTATGGCTACACCTTC	CAWMSRRNYGYTF
-	TRBV6-5	few	TRBJ1-1	TGTGCCAGCAGTTACTTCCAGGGAACCATGAACACTGAAGCTTTCTTT	CASSYFQGTMNTEAFF
-	TRBV7-9	many	TRBJ2-5	TGTGCCAGCAGTCCTCTAGACACCGCTCAAGAGACCCAGTACTTC	CASSPLDTAQETQYF
-	TRBV10-2	many	TRBJ1-4	TGCGCCAGCAGGGAGGTTGGCGAAAAACTGTTTTTT	CASREVGEKLFF
-	TRBV3-1	-	TRBJ1-1	TGTGCCAGCAGCCCCGATTGGGGTGGCGTAGGTGAAGCTTTCTTT	CASSPDWGGVGEAFF
TRBD1	TRBV9	-	TRBJ2-7	TGTGCCAGCAGCGAGAGGACAGGGGAGGTAGACGAGCAGTACTTC	CASSERTGEVDEQYF
-	TRBV6-2/TRBV6-3	few	TRBJ2-2	TGTGCCAGCAGTGCCGGGCGAACCTCCGGGGAGCTGTTTTTT	CASSAGRTSGELFF
-	TRBV5-6	few	TRBJ1-1	TGTGCCAGCAGCGCTTGGGTAATGGGTAGGGCTGAAGCTTTCTTT	CASSAWVMGRAEAFF
-	TRBV25-1	few	TRBJ2-7	TGTGCCAGCAGTGAATCCGGGGGACCCTACGAGCAGTACTTC	CASSESGGPYEQYF
TRBD1	TRBV12-3/TRBV12-4	few	TRBJ1-1	TGTGCCAGCAGGGACAGGGTCCAGAACACTGAAGCTTTCTTT	CASRDRVQNTEAFF
TRBD1	TRBV5-6	-	TRBJ2-3	TGTGCCAGCAGCTGGGGGACAGTTCCTAGCACAGATACGCAGTATTTT	CASSWGTVPSTDTQYF
TRBD1	TRBV2	few	TRBJ1-4	TGTGCCAGCAGTGCCCGGACAGGAGCTAATGAAAAACTGTTTTTT	CASSARTGANEKLFF
-	TRBV7-9	-	TRBJ2-5	TGTGCCAGCAGCTTGATCATGACGGGGACAGAGACCCAGTACTTC	CASSLIMTGTETQYF
-	TRBV4-1	few	TRBJ2-4	TGCGCCAGCAGCCAAGTCGGTTCTCCCCTCGGCAGCATCCTAGCCAAAAACATTCAGTACTTC	CASSQVGSPLGSILAKNIQYF
-	TRBV10-1	-	TRBJ2-5	TGCGCCAGCTCCAATTCAGGGGTAGAGACCCAGTACTTC	CASSNSGVETQYF
TRBD1	TRBV2	large	TRBJ2-1	TGTGCCAGCAGTACGGACAGGGGGATCAATGAGCAGTTCTTC	CASSTDRGINEQFF
-	TRBV6-5	-	TRBJ2-1	TGTGCCAGCAGTCACACCGGGGACCTGGGCAATGAGCAGTTCTTC	CASSHTGDLGNEQFF
-	TRBV4-3	many	TRBJ2-3	TGCGCCAGCAGCCAGAGCACAGATACGCAGTATTTT	CASSQSTDTQYF